This entry features one TCR beta chain sequence. Its specificity is not known. Timing groups of about 4 and about 12 weeks for second doses were pooled. The protocol was immunoSEQ multiplex PCR, while the TCRdb copy is restricted to in-frame clones and leaves out a portion. The sample shows more than 150,000 clones, about 90% of them seen only once. This record belongs to a study of T cell responses to AZD1222 COVID-19 vaccine. Study-level findings and limits: Females made up more of the donors, who were largely white British, and clonal diversity may have come out too low. Repertoires in all cases were sampled only once the peak T cell response had passed. Seropositive status at baseline applied to only 5 or 6 AZD1222 recipients.

Germline assignment: CDR1 SGHNT and CDR2 YENEEA. CDR3 length: 14 amino acids. V lost 1 base to trimming and J lost 2 bases, with 9 bases between them. The source was peripheral blood, collected 28 days after the second AZD1222 dose. This chain links TRBV11-3 with TRBJ2-7; D gene unclear. The source of this sequence is an adult who received the AZD1222 COVID-19 vaccine. CDR3 loop: CASSLVSRPYEQYF. For the CDR3, the DNA is TGTGCCAGCAGCTTAGTTTCGCGGCCCTACGAGCAGTACTTC.